This T cell receptor beta chain was recovered during a study of blood T cell repertoires in COVID-19. Looking at the study overall: The United States, Italy and Spain provided the acute and convalescent COVID-19 samples. PBMCs, B-cell-depleted T cells, or T cells provided the cDNA or gDNA that made up the material.

V lost 6 bases, J lost 1 base, and 13 bases stayed unmatched. This CDR3 contains 18 residues. Germline V CDR1 and CDR2: MDHEN, SYDVKM. This clone is a singleton in its sample. In the original workflow: Amplification of reference gene primers provided the estimated nucleated cell counts. The table came from immunoSEQ multiplex PCR; TCRdb's copy has only in-frame clones and leaves some out. V, J and clone size are those of that table, while D and trimming were read from the DNA. The sample holds over 200,000 clones, 92% seen once. The chain uses TRBV28 and TRBJ2-7; 12 nucleotides agree with TRBD2. This sequence originates from a man younger than 45 with acute or convalescent COVID-19. Input material: peripheral blood. The CDR3 DNA reads as TGTGCCAGCAGCCTCCGTAGGACTAGCGGGACCAGATCCTACGAGCAGTACTTC. Protein: CASSLRRTSGTRSYEQYF.